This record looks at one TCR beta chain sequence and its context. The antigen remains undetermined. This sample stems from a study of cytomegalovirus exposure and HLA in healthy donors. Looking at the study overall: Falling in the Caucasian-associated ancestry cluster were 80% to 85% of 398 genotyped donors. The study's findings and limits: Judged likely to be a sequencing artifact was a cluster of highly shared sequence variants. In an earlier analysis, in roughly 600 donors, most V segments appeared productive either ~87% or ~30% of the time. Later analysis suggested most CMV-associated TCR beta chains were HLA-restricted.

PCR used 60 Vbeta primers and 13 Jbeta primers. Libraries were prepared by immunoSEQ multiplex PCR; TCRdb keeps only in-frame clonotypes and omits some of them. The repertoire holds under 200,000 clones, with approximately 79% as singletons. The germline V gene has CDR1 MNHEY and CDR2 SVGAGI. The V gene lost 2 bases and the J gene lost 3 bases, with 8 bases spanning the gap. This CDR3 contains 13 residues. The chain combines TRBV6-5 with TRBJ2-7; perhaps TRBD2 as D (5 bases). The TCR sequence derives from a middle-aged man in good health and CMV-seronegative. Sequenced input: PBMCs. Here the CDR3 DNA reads TGTGCCAGCAGTTACGGACGGGGCTACGAGCAGTACTTC. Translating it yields CASSYGRGYEQYF.